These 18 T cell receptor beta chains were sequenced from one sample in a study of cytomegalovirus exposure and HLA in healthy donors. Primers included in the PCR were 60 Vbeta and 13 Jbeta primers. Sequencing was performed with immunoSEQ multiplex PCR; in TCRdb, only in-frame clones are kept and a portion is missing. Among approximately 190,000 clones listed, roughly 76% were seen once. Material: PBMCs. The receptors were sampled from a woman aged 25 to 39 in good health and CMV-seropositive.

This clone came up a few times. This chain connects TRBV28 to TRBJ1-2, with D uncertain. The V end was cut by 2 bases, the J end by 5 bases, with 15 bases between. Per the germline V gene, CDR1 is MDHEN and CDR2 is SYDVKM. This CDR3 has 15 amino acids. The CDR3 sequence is CASSLVRGQGYGYTF. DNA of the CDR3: TGTGCCAGCAGTTTAGTCCGAGGGCAAGGTTATGGCTACACCTTC.

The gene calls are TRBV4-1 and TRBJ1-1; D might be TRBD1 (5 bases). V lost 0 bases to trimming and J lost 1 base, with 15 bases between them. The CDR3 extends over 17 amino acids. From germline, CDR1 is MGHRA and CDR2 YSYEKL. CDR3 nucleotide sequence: TGCGCCAGCAGCCAAGATCAGGCAGGGATTAAGAACACTGAAGCTTTCTTT. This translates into CASSQDQAGIKNTEAFF.

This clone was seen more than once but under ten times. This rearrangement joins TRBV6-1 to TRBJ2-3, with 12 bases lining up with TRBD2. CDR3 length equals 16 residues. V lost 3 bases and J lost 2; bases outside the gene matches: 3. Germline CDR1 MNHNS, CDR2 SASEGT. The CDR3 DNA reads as TGTGCCAGCAGTGATGGACTAGCGGGGTTCACAGATACGCAGTATTTT. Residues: CASSDGLAGFTDTQYF.

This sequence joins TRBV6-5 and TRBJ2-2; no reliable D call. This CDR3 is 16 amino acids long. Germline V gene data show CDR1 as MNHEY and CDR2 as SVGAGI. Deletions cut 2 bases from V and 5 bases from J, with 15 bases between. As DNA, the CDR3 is TGTGCCAGCAGTTACCACTATTCCTTGGGTACCGGGGAGCTGTTTTTT. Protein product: CASSYHYSLGTGELFF.

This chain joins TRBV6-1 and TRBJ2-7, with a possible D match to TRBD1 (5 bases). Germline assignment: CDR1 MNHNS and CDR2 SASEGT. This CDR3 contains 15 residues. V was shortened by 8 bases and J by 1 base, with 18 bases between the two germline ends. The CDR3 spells CASGPLRAESYEQYF. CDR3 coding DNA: TGTGCCAGCGGACCTCTCAGGGCCGAATCCTACGAGCAGTACTTC.

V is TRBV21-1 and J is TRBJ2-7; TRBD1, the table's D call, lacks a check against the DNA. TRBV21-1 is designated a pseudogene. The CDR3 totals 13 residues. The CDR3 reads CASSPGQYYEQYF. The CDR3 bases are TGTGCCAGCAGCCCCGGACAGTACTACGAGCAGTACTTC.

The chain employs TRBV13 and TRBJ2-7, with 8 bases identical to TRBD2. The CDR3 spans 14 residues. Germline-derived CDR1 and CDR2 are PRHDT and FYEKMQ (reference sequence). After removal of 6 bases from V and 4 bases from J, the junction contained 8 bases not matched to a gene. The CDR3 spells CASSREGLGYEQYF. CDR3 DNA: TGTGCCAGCAGTCGGGAGGGGTTGGGGTACGAGCAGTACTTC.

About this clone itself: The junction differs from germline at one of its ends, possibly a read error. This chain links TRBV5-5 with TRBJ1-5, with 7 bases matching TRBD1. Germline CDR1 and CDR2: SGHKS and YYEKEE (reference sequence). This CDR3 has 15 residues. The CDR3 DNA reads TGTGCCAGCAGCTTGTGGACAGGAAATAATCATCCCCAGCATTTT. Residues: CASSLWTGNNHPQHF.

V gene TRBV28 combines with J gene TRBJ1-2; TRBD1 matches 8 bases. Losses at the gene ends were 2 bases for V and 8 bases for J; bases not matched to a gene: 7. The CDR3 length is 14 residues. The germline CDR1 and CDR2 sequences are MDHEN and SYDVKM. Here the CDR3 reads CASSLAGQDFGYTF. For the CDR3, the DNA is TGTGCCAGCAGTTTAGCGGGACAGGACTTCGGCTACACCTTC.

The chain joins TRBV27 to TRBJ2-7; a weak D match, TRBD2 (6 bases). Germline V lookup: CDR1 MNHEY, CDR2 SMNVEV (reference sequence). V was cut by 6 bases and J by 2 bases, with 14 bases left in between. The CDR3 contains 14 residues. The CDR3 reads CASRGSGTPYEQYF. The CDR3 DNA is TGTGCCAGCAGGGGTAGCGGAACCCCCTACGAGCAGTACTTC.

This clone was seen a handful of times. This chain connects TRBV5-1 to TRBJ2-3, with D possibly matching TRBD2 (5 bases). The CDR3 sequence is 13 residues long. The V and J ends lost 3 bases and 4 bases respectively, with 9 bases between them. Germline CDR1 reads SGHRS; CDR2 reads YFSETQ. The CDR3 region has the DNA TGCGCCAGCAGCTCGGGATCATCAGATACGCAGTATTTT. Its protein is CASSSGSSDTQYF.

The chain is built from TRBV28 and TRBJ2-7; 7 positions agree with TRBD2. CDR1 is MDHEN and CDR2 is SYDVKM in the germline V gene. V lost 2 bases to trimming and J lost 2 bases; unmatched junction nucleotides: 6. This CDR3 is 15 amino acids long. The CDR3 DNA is TGTGCCAGCAGTTTAGGGGGGGTCAGAACCTACGAGCAGTACTTC. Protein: CASSLGGVRTYEQYF. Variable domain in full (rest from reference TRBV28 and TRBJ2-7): DVKVTQSSRYLVKRTGEKVFLECVQDMDHENMFWYRQDPGLGLRLIYFSYDVKMKEKGDIPEGYSVSREKKERFSLILESASTNQTSMYLCASSLGGVRTYEQYFGPGTRLTVT.

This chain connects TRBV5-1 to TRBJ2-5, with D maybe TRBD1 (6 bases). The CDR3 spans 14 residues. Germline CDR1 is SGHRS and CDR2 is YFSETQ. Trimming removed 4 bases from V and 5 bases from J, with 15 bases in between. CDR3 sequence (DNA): TGCGCCAGCAGCGGGGGACATCTGGGGGAGACCCAGTACTTC. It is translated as CASSGGHLGETQYF.

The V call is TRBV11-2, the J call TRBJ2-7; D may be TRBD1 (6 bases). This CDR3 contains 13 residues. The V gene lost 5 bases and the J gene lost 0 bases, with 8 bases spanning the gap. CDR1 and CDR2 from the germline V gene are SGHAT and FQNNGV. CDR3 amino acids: CASSRTDSYEQYF. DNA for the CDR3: TGTGCCAGCAGCCGGACAGACTCCTACGAGCAGTACTTC.

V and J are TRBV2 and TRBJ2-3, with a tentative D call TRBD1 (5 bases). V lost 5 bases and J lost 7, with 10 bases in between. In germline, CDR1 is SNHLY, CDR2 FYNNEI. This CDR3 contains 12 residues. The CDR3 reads CASSPGSNTQYF. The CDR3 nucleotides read TGTGCCAGCAGTCCAGGGTCAAATACGCAGTATTTT.

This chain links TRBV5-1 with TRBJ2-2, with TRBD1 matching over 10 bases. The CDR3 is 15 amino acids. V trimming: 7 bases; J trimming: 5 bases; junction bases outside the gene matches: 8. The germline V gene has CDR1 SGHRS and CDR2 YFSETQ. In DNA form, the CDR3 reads TGCGCCAGCGGGGCCGGGACAGGGGATACCGGGGAGCTGTTTTTT. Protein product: CASGAGTGDTGELFF.

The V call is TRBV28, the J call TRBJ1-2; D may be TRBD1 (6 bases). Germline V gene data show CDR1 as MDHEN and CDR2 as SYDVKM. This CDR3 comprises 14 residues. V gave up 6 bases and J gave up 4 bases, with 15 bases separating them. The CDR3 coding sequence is TGTGCCAGCAGACGAGGACAGTCTGGCTATGGCTACACCTTC. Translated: CASRRGQSGYGYTF.

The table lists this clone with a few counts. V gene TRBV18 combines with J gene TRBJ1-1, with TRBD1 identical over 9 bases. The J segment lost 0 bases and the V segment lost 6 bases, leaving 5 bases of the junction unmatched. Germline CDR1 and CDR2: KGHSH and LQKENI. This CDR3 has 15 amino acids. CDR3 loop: CASSPTGGLNTEAFF. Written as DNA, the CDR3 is TGTGCCAGCTCTCCGACAGGGGGTCTGAACACTGAAGCTTTCTTT. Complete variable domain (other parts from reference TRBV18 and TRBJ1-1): NAGVMQNPRHLVRRRGQEARLRCSPMKGHSHVYWYRQLPEEGLKFMVYLQKENIIDESGMPKERFSAEFPKEGPSILRIQQVVRGDSAAYFCASSPTGGLNTEAFFGQGTRLTVV.